These 5 T cell receptor beta chains were all obtained from the same sample, sequenced in a study of T cell responses to AZD1222 COVID-19 vaccine. Sequencing was performed with immunoSEQ multiplex PCR; in TCRdb, only in-frame clones are kept and a portion is missing. The top ten hold 6.5% to 8.5% of the sample, which has around 180,000 clones, more than 80% seen once. Sequenced here: peripheral blood, sampled on day 0 of AZD1222 vaccination. The source is an adult in good health.

The chain joins TRBV19 to TRBJ2-1; 14 bases are shared with TRBD2. V shed 6 bases and J 7 bases; nucleotides not matched to a gene: 11. Germline-derived CDR1 and CDR2 are LNHDA and SQIVND (reference sequence). CDR3 length equals 17 residues. The CDR3 loop is CASSLMGLAGEANEQFF. The DNA of the CDR3 is TGTGCCAGTAGCCTTATGGGACTAGCGGGGGAGGCGAATGAGCAGTTCTTC. Combining the CDR3 with reference TRBV19 and TRBJ2-1 gives the whole variable domain DGGITQSPKYLFRKEGQNVTLSCEQNLNHDAMYWYRQDPGQGLRLIYYSQIVNDFQKGDIAEGYSVSREKKESFPLTVTSAQKNPTAFYLCASSLMGLAGEANEQFFGPGTRLTVL.

This sequence joins TRBV6-5 and TRBJ1-1, with D uncertain. Between the trimmed V and J ends, which lost 0 bases and 1 base, there was a span of 9 bases. Germline loops: CDR1 MNHEY, CDR2 SVGAGI. CDR3 length: 15 residues. This chain's CDR3 is CASSYSISGNTEAFF. The DNA of the CDR3 is TGTGCCAGCAGTTACTCGATATCCGGGAACACTGAAGCTTTCTTT.

This clone has only one observation. The chain has TRBV7-9 and TRBJ1-6; D is ambiguous. The germline V gene has CDR1 SEHNR and CDR2 FQNEAQ (reference sequence). The CDR3 loop spans 15 amino acids. V gave up 6 bases and J gave up 8 bases, with 17 bases separating them. This CDR3 is CASRPADSKYSPLHF. The CDR3 DNA is TGTGCCAGCAGACCCGCGGATAGCAAATATTCACCCCTCCACTTT.

Regarding this clone: Distinct nucleotide sequences in the sample also encode this CDR3. This chain joins TRBV20-1 and TRBJ1-2; weak D call: TRBD1 (5 bases). The CDR3 totals 11 residues. CDR1 and CDR2 (germline): DFQATT, SNEGSKA (reference sequence). V lost 6 bases and J lost 5, with 10 bases in between. The CDR3 DNA sequence: TGCAGTGCATTTGGGGGTTATGGCTACACCTTC. Translation: CSAFGGYGYTF.

The DNA for the CDR3 is TGTGCCAGCAGCTTATGGGCGGACAAAGATCAGCCCCAGCATTTT. Amino acid sequence: CASSLWADKDQPQHF. V and J are TRBV7-2 and TRBJ1-5, with D maybe TRBD1 (5 bases). The V and J ends lost 2 bases and 5 bases respectively, with 13 bases between them. Per the germline V gene, CDR1 is SGHTA and CDR2 is FQGNSA. There are 15 residues in the CDR3.